A selection of T cell receptor beta chains follows, all from one sample in a study of cytomegalovirus exposure and HLA in healthy donors. This table comes from immunoSEQ multiplex PCR, and its TCRdb copy is limited to in-frame clones, with some not included. Here the sample spans fewer than 120,000 clones, around 84% being singletons. Material: PBMCs. The source is a woman aged 30 to 39 in good health and CMV-seronegative. The CDR3 runs from the conserved cysteine through the conserved F or W. The order of the fields is CDR3 length, J gene, clone size, D gene, V gene, CDR3 DNA, CDR3 protein. A D gene is named only where the DNA matches it firmly. For some rows the clone size is stated as once, few or many, or as a class when expanded; others skip it.

len: 15; j_gene: TRBJ1-1; abundance: NA; d_gene: NA; v_gene: TRBV5-1; CDR3nt: TGCGCCAGCTCTGGACTGGGGAACATGAACACTGAAGCTTTCTTT; CDR3aa: CASSGLGNMNTEAFF
len: 11; j_gene: TRBJ2-7; abundance: NA; d_gene: TRBD2; v_gene: TRBV2; CDR3nt: TGTGCCAGAGAAGGCGGGAGCAAGCAGTACTTC; CDR3aa: CAREGGSKQYF
len: 17; j_gene: TRBJ2-7; abundance: NA; d_gene: NA; v_gene: TRBV30; CDR3nt: TGTGCCTGGAGTGTATCGCGCGGACAGGGAGGGTTCTACGAGCAGTACTTC; CDR3aa: CAWSVSRGQGGFYEQYF
len: 13; j_gene: TRBJ1-5; abundance: NA; d_gene: TRBD1; v_gene: TRBV29-1; CDR3nt: TGCAGCGTCCTCAAAGACAGGGATCAGCCCCAGCATTTT; CDR3aa: CSVLKDRDQPQHF
len: 14; j_gene: TRBJ1-2; abundance: once; d_gene: NA; v_gene: TRBV10-3; CDR3nt: TGTGCCATCAGTGACCCCCGACAGGAAAATGGCTACACCTTC; CDR3aa: CAISDPRQENGYTF
len: 13; j_gene: TRBJ2-7; abundance: once; d_gene: NA; v_gene: TRBV27; CDR3nt: TGTGCCAGCAGTTTCCAACAATCCTACGAGCAGTACTTC; CDR3aa: CASSFQQSYEQYF
len: 13; j_gene: TRBJ2-5; abundance: NA; d_gene: TRBD1; v_gene: TRBV7-6; CDR3nt: TGTGCCAGCAGCACCAACAGGGGTGAGACCCAGTACTTC; CDR3aa: CASSTNRGETQYF
len: 15; j_gene: TRBJ2-3; abundance: once; d_gene: NA; v_gene: TRBV27; CDR3nt: TGTGCCAGCAGTTTCAGCCGGGGTTCTTCTGATACGCAGTATTTT; CDR3aa: CASSFSRGSSDTQYF
len: 12; j_gene: TRBJ2-1; abundance: NA; d_gene: TRBD2; v_gene: TRBV12-5; CDR3nt: TGTGCTAGTGGTTTGCCGGGACTAGCGCCGTTCTTC; CDR3aa: CASGLPGLAPFF
len: 16; j_gene: TRBJ1-2; abundance: few; d_gene: TRBD1; v_gene: TRBV13; CDR3nt: TGTGCCAGCAGCTTAGGGACAGGGGGCTCAGGCTATGGCTACACCTTC; CDR3aa: CASSLGTGGSGYGYTF
len: 15; j_gene: TRBJ2-5; abundance: NA; d_gene: NA; v_gene: TRBV7-8; CDR3nt: TGTGCCAGCAGCTATGGGGGGACTCTTCAAGAGACCCAGTACTTC; CDR3aa: CASSYGGTLQETQYF
len: 14; j_gene: TRBJ1-1; abundance: NA; d_gene: NA; v_gene: TRBV29-1; CDR3nt: TGCAGCGTTGAAGGTCACCGAGGGAACACTGAAGCTTTCTTT; CDR3aa: CSVEGHRGNTEAFF
len: 15; j_gene: TRBJ1-5; abundance: once; d_gene: TRBD1; v_gene: TRBV4-2; CDR3nt: TGTGCCAGCAGCCAAGGAGGGGGCGGGTTTCAGCCCCAGCATTTT; CDR3aa: CASSQGGGGFQPQHF
len: 15; j_gene: TRBJ2-7; abundance: NA; d_gene: NA; v_gene: TRBV2; CDR3nt: TGTGCCAGCAGTCCCCTAACGGACAGCTCCTACGAGCAGTACTTC; CDR3aa: CASSPLTDSSYEQYF
len: 14; j_gene: TRBJ1-6; abundance: NA; d_gene: NA; v_gene: TRBV7-2; CDR3nt: TGTGCCAGCAGCTTAGTAGCTTTGGTTTCACCCCTCCACTTT; CDR3aa: CASSLVALVSPLHF
len: 15; j_gene: TRBJ1-6; abundance: few; d_gene: TRBD1; v_gene: TRBV2; CDR3nt: TGTGCCAGCAGCCCGACAGGGGGCGCATATTCACCCCTCCACTTT; CDR3aa: CASSPTGGAYSPLHF
len: 16; j_gene: TRBJ1-3; abundance: NA; d_gene: TRBD1; v_gene: TRBV2; CDR3nt: TGTGCCAGCGCAAACCGGGACAGGGGGCCTGGAAACACCATATATTTT; CDR3aa: CASANRDRGPGNTIYF
len: 16; j_gene: TRBJ2-5; abundance: NA; d_gene: NA; v_gene: TRBV6-5; CDR3nt: TGTGCCAGCAGTTACTCTGGGGGGGCCCTCCAAGAGACCCAGTACTTC; CDR3aa: CASSYSGGALQETQYF
len: 15; j_gene: TRBJ2-7; abundance: NA; d_gene: TRBD2; v_gene: TRBV5-1; CDR3nt: TGCGCCAGCAGCTTGGAGTCTAGCGGGGGCTACGAGCAGTACTTC; CDR3aa: CASSLESSGGYEQYF
len: 17; j_gene: TRBJ2-7; abundance: NA; d_gene: TRBD2; v_gene: TRBV11-2; CDR3nt: TGTGCCAGCCGCGAGGGACTAGCGGGAGGGGAATCCTACGAGCAGTACTTC; CDR3aa: CASREGLAGGESYEQYF
len: 17; j_gene: TRBJ2-7; abundance: once; d_gene: TRBD2; v_gene: TRBV7-2; CDR3nt: TGTGCCAGCAGCTACGGGACTAGCGGGAGGCCTCCCTACGAGCAGTACTTC; CDR3aa: CASSYGTSGRPPYEQYF
len: 13; j_gene: TRBJ2-5; abundance: NA; d_gene: NA; v_gene: TRBV28; CDR3nt: TGTGCCACCGCCGGGACTTACATGGAGACCCAGTACTTC; CDR3aa: CATAGTYMETQYF
len: 14; j_gene: TRBJ1-1; abundance: NA; d_gene: NA; v_gene: TRBV25-1; CDR3nt: TGTGCCAGCAGTGTACAGGGAGTGAACACTGAAGCTTTCTTT; CDR3aa: CASSVQGVNTEAFF
len: 13; j_gene: TRBJ1-5; abundance: NA; d_gene: NA; v_gene: TRBV19; CDR3nt: TGTGCCAGTAGTATCGGGGTGGGTCAGCCCCAGCATTTT; CDR3aa: CASSIGVGQPQHF
len: 12; j_gene: TRBJ2-2; abundance: NA; d_gene: NA; v_gene: TRBV6-1; CDR3nt: TGTGCCAGCAGTGACAGCACCGGGGAGCTGTTTTTT; CDR3aa: CASSDSTGELFF
len: 15; j_gene: TRBJ2-7; abundance: NA; d_gene: NA; v_gene: TRBV7-2; CDR3nt: TGTGCCAGCAGCTCCCGCTGGGCCCTATCCTACGAGCAGTACTTC; CDR3aa: CASSSRWALSYEQYF
len: 14; j_gene: TRBJ1-1; abundance: NA; d_gene: NA; v_gene: TRBV28; CDR3nt: TGTGCCAGCAGTTTGTTCAGGCGCGACACTGAAGCTTTCTTT; CDR3aa: CASSLFRRDTEAFF
len: 16; j_gene: TRBJ2-5; abundance: NA; d_gene: TRBD2; v_gene: TRBV28; CDR3nt: TGTGCCAGCAGTTCCCCCGGGACTAGCGGCCAAGAGACCCAGTACTTC; CDR3aa: CASSSPGTSGQETQYF
len: 14; j_gene: TRBJ1-6; abundance: NA; d_gene: NA; v_gene: TRBV7-3; CDR3nt: TGTGCCAGCAGCTTACAGGGGATTAATTCACCCCTCCACTTT; CDR3aa: CASSLQGINSPLHF
len: 16; j_gene: TRBJ2-1; abundance: NA; d_gene: NA; v_gene: TRBV4-3; CDR3nt: TGCGCCAGCAGCCGTGCCAGCGAGGACTCCTACAATGAGCAGTTCTTC; CDR3aa: CASSRASEDSYNEQFF
len: 16; j_gene: TRBJ2-7; abundance: NA; d_gene: TRBD1; v_gene: TRBV5-1; CDR3nt: TGCGCCAGCAGCACTGGAGACAGGGAATGGGCCTACGAGCAGTACTTC; CDR3aa: CASSTGDREWAYEQYF
len: 15; j_gene: TRBJ2-1; abundance: NA; d_gene: TRBD1; v_gene: TRBV18; CDR3nt: TGTGCCAGCTCACCTATCGGACAGGGAATGAATGAGCAGTTCTTC; CDR3aa: CASSPIGQGMNEQFF
len: 15; j_gene: TRBJ2-6; abundance: NA; d_gene: NA; v_gene: TRBV18; CDR3nt: TGTGCCAGCTCACCTCTGAGGTGGGGGGCCAACGTCCTGACTTTC; CDR3aa: CASSPLRWGANVLTF
len: 15; j_gene: TRBJ1-1; abundance: once; d_gene: TRBD1; v_gene: TRBV6-5; CDR3nt: TGTGCCAGCAGCCCGACAGGGACCCTGACCACTGAAGCTTTCTTT; CDR3aa: CASSPTGTLTTEAFF
len: 14; j_gene: TRBJ2-3; abundance: NA; d_gene: TRBD1; v_gene: TRBV7-3; CDR3nt: TGTGCCAGCAGCTATCAGGGGGGCACAGATACGCAGTATTTT; CDR3aa: CASSYQGGTDTQYF
len: 14; j_gene: TRBJ1-6; abundance: NA; d_gene: NA; v_gene: TRBV27; CDR3nt: TGTGCCAGCAGCCTTCAGGGGTGGGATTCACCCCTCCACTTT; CDR3aa: CASSLQGWDSPLHF
len: 14; j_gene: TRBJ2-7; abundance: NA; d_gene: TRBD1; v_gene: TRBV7-2; CDR3nt: TGTGCCAGCAGCTCAAGGACAGGGGGCCACGAGCAGTACTTC; CDR3aa: CASSSRTGGHEQYF
len: 13; j_gene: TRBJ1-2; abundance: NA; d_gene: NA; v_gene: TRBV30; CDR3nt: TGTGCCTGGAGCACCTCCAGACTATATGGCTACACCTTC; CDR3aa: CAWSTSRLYGYTF
len: 15; j_gene: TRBJ1-5; abundance: once; d_gene: NA; v_gene: TRBV7-6; CDR3nt: TGTGCCAGCAGCGCAGACAGCAATAGCAATCAGCCCCAGCATTTT; CDR3aa: CASSADSNSNQPQHF
len: 15; j_gene: TRBJ2-7; abundance: NA; d_gene: TRBD2; v_gene: TRBV5-4; CDR3nt: TGTGCCAGCAGCGCCGGGACTAGCGGGACCTACGAGCAGTACTTC; CDR3aa: CASSAGTSGTYEQYF
len: 15; j_gene: TRBJ2-2; abundance: NA; d_gene: TRBD2; v_gene: TRBV5-6; CDR3nt: TGTGCCAGCAGCTACGGGCCCGGGGGGACCGGGGAGCTGTTTTTT; CDR3aa: CASSYGPGGTGELFF
len: 15; j_gene: TRBJ1-3; abundance: NA; d_gene: TRBD1; v_gene: TRBV28; CDR3nt: TGTGCCAGCAGCCCGACAGGGGGCACTGGAAACACCATATATTTT; CDR3aa: CASSPTGGTGNTIYF
len: 14; j_gene: TRBJ2-7; abundance: once; d_gene: TRBD2; v_gene: TRBV2; CDR3nt: TGTGCCAGCTTGAGACTAGCGGTCTCCTACGAGCAGTACTTC; CDR3aa: CASLRLAVSYEQYF
len: 13; j_gene: TRBJ2-7; abundance: NA; d_gene: NA; v_gene: TRBV28; CDR3nt: TGTGCCAGCAGAAATCGCGGTGACTACGAGCAGTACTTC; CDR3aa: CASRNRGDYEQYF
len: 14; j_gene: TRBJ2-1; abundance: NA; d_gene: NA; v_gene: TRBV27; CDR3nt: TGTGCCAGCAGTTCCCGGGGGGCGGCCGATGAGCAGTTCTTC; CDR3aa: CASSSRGAADEQFF
len: 12; j_gene: TRBJ1-2; abundance: NA; d_gene: NA; v_gene: TRBV29-1; CDR3nt: TGCAGCGTCCGGACAGACTACTATGGCTACACCTTC; CDR3aa: CSVRTDYYGYTF
len: 15; j_gene: TRBJ2-1; abundance: NA; d_gene: TRBD2; v_gene: TRBV7-3; CDR3nt: TGTGCCAGCAGCTTAGGGACTAGCGGGAGTCATGAGCAGTTCTTC; CDR3aa: CASSLGTSGSHEQFF